This entry lists 30 T cell receptor beta chains sequenced from one sample in a study of T-cell reconstitution after alpha-beta-depleted transplantation in children. Preparing the TCRbeta library involved the use of unique molecular identifiers. TCRdb itself ran the PCR reads through MiXCR, one entry per CDR3 protein. The table lists about 590,000 distinct CDR3 sequences, roughly 13% of them singletons, with 2.2% in the top ten. Sequenced here: PBMCs, mostly from graft donor cells, sampled 360 days after TCRalphabeta/CD19-depleted stem cell transplant. Source of these receptors: a male patient between 10 and 17 years old who had a stem cell transplant for acute myeloid leukemia, so the T cells may come from the graft donor.

This clonotype was observed at least ten times. The rearrangement links TRBV4-3 to TRBJ2-1, with D possibly being TRBD2 (6 bases). The germline CDR1 and CDR2 sequences are LGHNA and YSLEER. The CDR3 consists of 17 residues. V was pared by 1 base and J by 0 bases, with 13 bases between. The CDR3 bases are TGCGCCAGCAGCCAAGGGGCTAGCGTCTTCTCCTACAATGAGCAGTTCTTC. This translates into CASSQGASVFSYNEQFF.

V and J are TRBV5-1 and TRBJ2-5, with D unclear. The germline CDR1 and CDR2 sequences are SGHRS and YFSETQ. Trimming shortened V by 1 base and J by 1 base, and 8 bases separated the two germline ends. The CDR3 is made up of 14 amino acids. The CDR3 is CASSLSRSQETQYF. In DNA, the CDR3 is TGCGCCAGCAGCTTGTCTAGGAGCCAAGAGACCCAGTACTTC. Variable domain in full (rest from reference TRBV5-1 and TRBJ2-5): KAGVTQTPRYLIKTRGQQVTLSCSPISGHRSVSWYQQTPGQGLQFLFEYFSETQRNKGNFPGRFSGRQFSNSRSEMNVSTLELGDSALYLCASSLSRSQETQYFGPGTRLLVL.

This clonotype was seen a handful of times. The V and J genes are TRBV20-1 and TRBJ2-1; 8 nucleotides align to TRBD2. Germline CDR1 and CDR2: DFQATT and SNEGSKA (reference sequence). The CDR3 has 14 amino acids. Losses at the gene ends were 8 bases for V and 4 bases for J; bases not matched to a gene: 10. The CDR3 loop reads CSLRPSGYYNEQFF. The CDR3 region has the DNA TGCAGTCTACGACCTAGCGGGTATTACAATGAGCAGTTCTTC.

This clonotype was observed at least ten times. This chain joins TRBV6-5 and TRBJ2-5; the D is unclear. This CDR3 has 15 amino acids. Trimming removed 0 bases at V and 3 bases at J, with 11 bases between. Germline V lookup: CDR1 MNHEY, CDR2 SVGAGI. CDR3 nucleotide sequence: TGTGCCAGCAGTTACTCAGGCAACTCCAAAGAGACCCAGTACTTC. It codes for CASSYSGNSKETQYF.

The chain combines TRBV4-3 with TRBJ2-7, with D possibly matching TRBD1 (6 bases). CDR3 size: 15 residues. The germline CDR1 and CDR2 sequences are LGHNA and YSLEER. The germline V and J ends were trimmed by 1 base and 3 bases, with 13 bases remaining between them. CDR3 sequence: CASSQAQTGLYEQYF. The CDR3, as DNA: TGCGCCAGCAGCCAAGCCCAGACAGGCCTCTACGAGCAGTACTTC.

This clonotype turned up a few times. The chain links TRBV7-9 to TRBJ2-1; either TRBD1 or TRBD2 may supply D (6 bases each). Trimming pared 2 bases from V and 7 bases from J, leaving 12 bases between. Germline loops: CDR1 SEHNR, CDR2 FQNEAQ (reference sequence). This CDR3 is 14 amino acids long. The DNA for the CDR3 is TGTGCCAGCAGCTTATCGCAGGGGAGGAATGAGCAGTTCTTC. It translates to CASSLSQGRNEQFF.

The V gene is TRBV13, the J gene TRBJ1-2; D is unresolved. The CDR3 is made up of 15 amino acids. CDR1 PRHDT and CDR2 FYEKMQ come from the germline V gene (reference sequence). The V end lost 3 bases, the J end lost 5 bases, and 16 bases lay between the germline ends. This CDR3 is CASSLDATFKYGYTF. DNA of the CDR3: TGTGCCAGCAGCTTGGACGCCACTTTTAAGTATGGCTACACCTTC. Full variable domain (missing parts from reference TRBV13 and TRBJ1-2): AAGVIQSPRHLIKEKRETATLKCYPIPRHDTVYWYQQGPGQDPQFLISFYEKMQSDKGSIPDRFSAQQFSDYHSELNMSSLELGDSALYFCASSLDATFKYGYTFGSGTRLTVV.

This clonotype has just a few counts. The CDR3 nucleotides read TGTGCCAGCGGAAGGCGTTTCTGGGGGCCTGGAAACACCATATATTTT. This sequence encodes CASGRRFWGPGNTIYF. The chain recombines TRBV5-6 with TRBJ1-3; D may be TRBD1 (6 bases). Trimming took 7 bases from V and 2 from J, leaving 19 bases between them. The CDR3 runs to 16 residues. Germline V gene sequence: CDR1 SGHDT, CDR2 YYEEEE.

This clonotype has more than one count but fewer than ten. The CDR3 loop is CASSFSMGAGRLYNEQFF. The CDR3 region has the DNA TGTGCCAGCAGCTTTTCCATGGGAGCGGGACGTCTCTACAATGAGCAGTTCTTC. The J gene is TRBJ2-1, the V gene TRBV11-2, with 7 bases aligning to TRBD2. Trimming took 3 bases from V and 3 from J; bases not matched to a gene: 14. The germline CDR1 and CDR2 sequences are SGHAT and FQNNGV. The CDR3 loop spans 18 amino acids.

This clonotype was recorded a few times. J is TRBJ2-7 and V is TRBV20-1; 9 bases agree with TRBD2. V was clipped by 6 bases and J by 2 bases; unmatched bases: 11. CDR3 length: 15 residues. Germline CDR1 DFQATT, CDR2 SNEGSKA (reference sequence). Here the CDR3 reads CSASRGLAGTYEQYF. The CDR3, as DNA: TGCAGTGCGTCAAGGGGCCTAGCGGGGACCTACGAGCAGTACTTC.

The chain recombines TRBV28 with TRBJ1-1; 10 nucleotides agree with TRBD1. V dropped 6 bases and J dropped 5; count of bases not matched to a gene: 6. Germline V gene sequence: CDR1 MDHEN, CDR2 SYDVKM. CDR3 length equals 14 residues. The CDR3: CASRRQGAGTEAFF. In DNA, the CDR3 is TGTGCCAGCAGACGACAGGGGGCAGGAACTGAAGCTTTCTTT.

This clonotype was seen a handful of times. The chain is built from TRBV7-2 and TRBJ2-5; 8 bases match TRBD1. CDR1 SGHTA and CDR2 FQGNSA come from the germline V gene. V shed 4 bases, J shed 2 bases, and the junction held 3 bases outside the gene matches. The CDR3 runs 14 residues. Written as DNA, the CDR3 is TGTGCCAGCAGCTCCTGGACAGGGCAAGAGACCCAGTACTTC. Its protein product is CASSSWTGQETQYF.

Only a few counts were recorded for this clonotype. J is TRBJ1-1 and V is TRBV20-1; D gene unclear. The CDR3 contains 16 residues. Germline assignment: CDR1 DFQATT and CDR2 SNEGSKA (reference sequence). V was cut by 5 bases and J by 3 bases, with 22 bases left in between. CDR3 sequence (DNA): TGCAGTGCTCCAAGAGCCTACCCTGGACTGGACACTGAAGCTTTCTTT. Protein: CSAPRAYPGLDTEAFF.

As regards this clonotype: At one boundary the junction diverges from the germline segment, which might be a read error. This chain joins TRBV7-7 and TRBJ2-5, with D tentatively TRBD2 (5 bases). The germline gives CDR1 SSHAT, CDR2 FNYEAQ (reference sequence). The CDR3 sequence is 14 residues long. The CDR3 loop reads CASSRAVRKETQYF. CDR3 DNA sequence: TGTGCTAGCAGCCGAGCGGTACGAAAAGAGACCCAGTACTTC.

The rearrangement joins TRBV20-1 to TRBJ2-1, with D tentatively TRBD1 or TRBD2 (5 bases each). Germline CDR1 reads DFQATT; CDR2 reads SNEGSKA (reference sequence). Trimming took 1 base from V and 2 from J, leaving 15 bases between them. This CDR3 spans 16 amino acids. This CDR3 reads CSARVGVRVTYNEQFF. CDR3 sequence (DNA): TGCAGTGCTAGAGTGGGGGTACGAGTGACCTACAATGAGCAGTTCTTC.

This clonotype occurred many times. V and J are TRBV5-1 and TRBJ2-1, with 10 positions matching TRBD2. V shed 1 base, J shed 9 bases, and the junction held 7 bases outside the gene matches. The V gene's germline CDR1 is SGHRS and CDR2 YFSETQ. This CDR3 region has 15 residues. CDR3 protein: CASSLWLAGEGEQFF. The DNA of the CDR3 is TGCGCCAGCAGCTTGTGGCTAGCGGGAGAGGGTGAGCAGTTCTTC.

This clonotype qualifies as medium-sized. This chain joins TRBV29-1 and TRBJ2-7; 9 nucleotides line up with TRBD1. The J segment lost 5 bases and the V segment lost 5 bases, leaving 7 bases of the junction unmatched. CDR3 length: 13 residues. Looked up from germline, CDR1 is SQVTM and CDR2 is ANQGSEA. Written as DNA, the CDR3 is TGCAGCGTTACAGAGGGACAGGGCGACGAGCAGTACTTC. Protein product: CSVTEGQGDEQYF.

This clonotype showed up just a few times. The chain's CDR3 is CASGNAGTHAEAFF. The CDR3 nucleotides read TGTGCTAGTGGCAACGCCGGGACCCACGCTGAAGCTTTCTTT. This chain joins TRBV12-5 and TRBJ1-1, with D tentatively TRBD1 (5 bases). This CDR3 contains 14 residues. Per germline, CDR1 LGHNT and CDR2 FRNRAP. The V end was cut by 6 bases, the J end by 6 bases, with 17 bases between.

J is TRBJ2-3 and V is TRBV28; 8 positions agree with TRBD2. Germline values: CDR1 MDHEN, CDR2 SYDVKM. CDR3 length equals 10 residues. The V and J ends lost 8 bases and 13 bases, in that order; junction bases with no gene match: 5. Written as DNA, the CDR3 is TGTGCCAGCGGAGCGGGGGTAGAGTATTTT. Its protein product is CASGAGVEYF.

The chain recombines TRBV20-1 with TRBJ2-7, with TRBD1 matching 7 bases. Germline trimming cut 0 bases from V and 6 bases from J; bases unmatched to any gene: 8. Germline V gives CDR1 DFQATT, CDR2 SNEGSKA (reference sequence). The CDR3 totals 14 residues. The CDR3 region has the DNA TGCAGTGCTAGAGAGTGGCAGGGGGTGGGCGAGCAGTACTTC. The encoded protein is CSAREWQGVGEQYF.

In this sample, this clonotype turned up a few times. The gene calls are TRBV5-1 and TRBJ2-1; 10 nucleotides match TRBD2. From germline, CDR1 is SGHRS and CDR2 YFSETQ. The CDR3 loop spans 18 amino acids. J was trimmed by 0 bases and V by 2 bases; bases with no gene match: 8. The CDR3 protein is CASSFIAGGSGSYNEQFF. CDR3 in DNA: TGCGCCAGCAGCTTTATAGCGGGAGGTTCTGGCTCCTACAATGAGCAGTTCTTC.

This chain joins TRBV27 and TRBJ2-7; 10 nucleotides line up with TRBD1. The CDR3 is made up of 16 amino acids. Trimming took 5 bases from V and 2 from J; bases not matched to a gene: 9. Germline CDR1 MNHEY, CDR2 SMNVEV (reference sequence). CDR3 sequence (DNA): TGTGCCAGCAGTCCCCGGGACAGGGGATCGACCTACGAGCAGTACGTC. This codes for CASSPRDRGSTYEQYV.

This rearrangement joins TRBV11-2 to TRBJ1-3; D gene unclear. V lost 3 bases and J 1 base, leaving 25 bases between the germline ends. Per germline, CDR1 SGHAT and CDR2 FQNNGV. This CDR3 is 20 amino acids long. The DNA of the CDR3 is TGTGCCAGCAGCTTGCTTGCGGCAGGTCGAGTGGGCTGGTCTGGAAACACCATATATTTT. Protein product: CASSLLAAGRVGWSGNTIYF.

The V and J genes are TRBV6-5 and TRBJ2-7, with 12 bases lining up with TRBD2. V was pared by 4 bases and J by 3 bases, with 7 bases of the junction left unmatched. Germline values: CDR1 MNHEY, CDR2 SVGAGI. This CDR3 is 16 amino acids long. The CDR3 DNA sequence: TGTGCCAGCAGTTTAGACAGACTAGCGGGAGACTACGAGCAGTACTTC. Amino acids: CASSLDRLAGDYEQYF.

This clonotype was seen a few times. The chain recombines TRBV12-3 or TRBV12-4 with TRBJ2-1; perhaps TRBD2 as D (5 bases). The CDR3 spans 16 residues. Trimming left V 1 base short and J 9 bases short, with 19 bases between. The CDR3 coding sequence is TGTGCCAGCAGTTTAGATGAATTAGCGATTCGGGGTGAGCAGTTCTTC. As protein: CASSLDELAIRGEQFF.

The rearrangement joins TRBV4-2 to TRBJ2-5; maybe TRBD2 (6 bases). CDR3 size: 16 residues. Germline V lookup: CDR1 LGHNA, CDR2 YNFKEQ. Trimming took off 4 bases at V and 3 bases at J, with 18 bases between the two ends. CDR3 loop: CASSLTQGAGKETQYF. In DNA form, the CDR3 reads TGTGCCAGCAGCCTAACCCAAGGGGCGGGGAAAGAGACCCAGTACTTC.

In this sample, this clonotype turned up a few times. The chain links TRBV7-2 to TRBJ2-7, with a weak D call TRBD2 (5 bases). Germline V CDR1 and CDR2: SGHTA, FQGNSA. V lost 4 bases and J lost 3, with 13 bases in between. This CDR3 spans 14 amino acids. The CDR3 sequence is CASSSRLPFYEQYF. DNA for the CDR3: TGTGCCAGCAGCTCCCGACTACCATTCTACGAGCAGTACTTC.

V and J are TRBV2 and TRBJ2-7; D possibly uses TRBD1 or TRBD2 (5 bases each). V lost 0 bases and J lost 2, with 17 bases in between. CDR1 SNHLY and CDR2 FYNNEI come from the germline V gene. This CDR3 region has 17 residues. The CDR3 is CASSEAMGPSWAYEQYF. CDR3 coding DNA: TGTGCCAGCAGTGAAGCGATGGGACCTTCGTGGGCCTACGAGCAGTACTTC.

This clonotype turned up a few times. The V call is TRBV4-3, the J call TRBJ2-7, with 13 positions matching TRBD2. The CDR3 runs to 18 residues. Trimming took 3 bases from V and 2 from J; bases not matched to a gene: 10. CDR1 and CDR2 from the germline V gene are LGHNA and YSLEER. Here the CDR3 DNA reads TGCGCCAGCAGCCACCCCACCACGACTAGCGGGAGGCCCTACGAGCAGTACTTC. Protein: CASSHPTTTSGRPYEQYF.

This clonotype was observed a few times. The gene calls are TRBV20-1 and TRBJ1-2, with 9 bases matching TRBD1. This CDR3 is built from 18 residues. Germline loops: CDR1 DFQATT, CDR2 SNEGSKA (reference sequence). With 1 base clipped from V and 2 bases from J, the junction kept 14 bases outside the gene matches. In DNA form, the CDR3 reads TGCAGTGCTAGAGTCTCAATACTGGGACAGGGACCGAACTATGGCTACACCTTC. Protein product: CSARVSILGQGPNYGYTF.